The 27 T cell receptor beta chains presented below share a single source sample, sequenced in a study of post-analysis software for immune sequencing data. Study conclusions and caveats: Five or six TRBV segments, TRBV5-6, TRBV5-1 and TRBV20-1 among them, were found more frequent in patients than controls.

No antigen has been identified for these receptors. The TCR beta cDNA libraries carried unique molecular identifiers. TCRdb re-called the PCR reads with MiXCR, one entry per CDR3 protein. The table records around 260,000 distinct CDR3 sequences, 35% to 40% of them present only once. The sequencing input was blood. The receptors derive from a girl aged 10 to 17 with multiple sclerosis.

This clonotype has ten or more counts. The rearrangement uses TRBV6-5 and TRBJ2-5; D gene ambiguous. V lost 0 bases to trimming and J lost 1 base, with 9 bases between them. Germline V gene lookup returns CDR1 MNHEY and CDR2 SVGAGI. The CDR3 consists of 15 residues. CDR3: CASSYSDGVQETQYF. CDR3 bases: TGTGCCAGCAGTTACTCGGACGGAGTCCAAGAGACCCAGTACTTC.

On this clonotype: A single base separates this from a much larger clone, so it may be a read error. This rearrangement joins TRBV11-2 to TRBJ2-1; the D gene is possibly TRBD1 (6 bases). This CDR3 spans 15 amino acids. The germline V gene has CDR1 SGHAT and CDR2 FQNNGV. CDR3 residues: CASSPGQRSCNEQFF. CDR3 nucleotides: TGTGCCAGCAGCCCCGGACAGAGGTCCTGCAATGAGCAGTTCTTC.

This clonotype was counted a few times. A much larger clone differs by one base, so this may be a read error. The V call is TRBV12-1, the J call TRBJ2-7; TRBD1 reflects the table's D call only, with no check against the DNA. The J call may not be correct, given that the DNA end is closer to TRBJ2-5. TRBV12-1 is a listed pseudogene. CDR3 length equals 15 residues. This CDR3 reads CASSAASRGRETQYF. In nucleotides, the CDR3 is TGTGCCAGCAGCGCCGCTAGCAGGGGGCGTGAGACCCAGTACTTC.

The rearrangement uses TRBV3-1 and TRBJ2-5; maybe TRBD2 (6 bases). The CDR3 has 15 residues. From germline, CDR1 is LGHDT and CDR2 YNNKEL (reference sequence). V was shortened by 4 bases and J by 11 bases, with 23 bases between the two germline ends. The CDR3 DNA sequence: TGTGCCAGCAGCCCGACCGAGACTAGATACAATGAGCAGTACTTC. Translation: CASSPTETRYNEQYF.

This clonotype was detected a few times. As DNA, the CDR3 is TGCAGTGCTAGAGATCTGTCTAGCGGGCTCACAGATACGCAGTATTTT. Its protein is CSARDLSSGLTDTQYF. The gene calls are TRBV20-1 and TRBJ2-3; 8 bases line up with TRBD2. With V trimmed by 0 bases and J by 2 bases, 7 bases remained unmatched. CDR1 and CDR2 (germline): DFQATT, SNEGSKA (reference sequence). The CDR3 is 16 residues long.

This clonotype was seen ten or more times. The V gene is TRBV20-1, the J gene TRBJ2-3; 14 bases agree with TRBD2. V shed 6 bases and J 2 bases; nucleotides not matched to a gene: 10. CDR1 and CDR2 from the germline V gene are DFQATT and SNEGSKA (reference sequence). The CDR3 covers 17 residues. CDR3 residues: CSAHGLAGGPFTDTQYF. In nucleotides, the CDR3 is TGCAGTGCCCACGGACTAGCGGGGGGACCCTTCACAGATACGCAGTATTTT.

The rearrangement joins TRBV20-1 to TRBJ1-1, with 9 bases fitting TRBD1. Germline CDR1 and CDR2: DFQATT and SNEGSKA (reference sequence). The CDR3 length is 14 residues. V trimming: 0 bases; J trimming: 7 bases; junction bases outside the gene matches: 6. CDR3 in amino acids: CSARDPGQGSEAFF. The CDR3 DNA is TGCAGTGCTAGAGATCCAGGACAGGGGAGTGAAGCTTTCTTT.

The V call is TRBV19, the J call TRBJ2-1; maybe TRBD1 (6 bases). From germline, CDR1 is LNHDA and CDR2 SQIVND (reference sequence). The CDR3 runs to 15 residues. Deletions cut 1 base from V and 1 base from J, with 8 bases between. Here the CDR3 DNA reads TGTGCCAGTAGTATAGTCCAGGGGTCCTACAATGAGCAGTTCTTC. This sequence encodes CASSIVQGSYNEQFF.

This clonotype was seen many times. V and J are TRBV20-1 and TRBJ2-1, with 10 positions matching TRBD2. The CDR3 sequence is 13 residues long. With 6 bases clipped from V and 7 bases from J, the junction kept 6 bases outside the gene matches. Germline CDR1 is DFQATT and CDR2 is SNEGSKA (reference sequence). CDR3 protein: CSAPAGGLNEQFF. In DNA, the CDR3 is TGCAGTGCCCCAGCGGGGGGGCTGAATGAGCAGTTCTTC.

V is TRBV19 and J is TRBJ2-1, with D unclear. Germline V CDR1 and CDR2: LNHDA, SQIVND (reference sequence). The V and J ends lost 7 bases and 4 bases respectively, with 11 bases between them. The CDR3 loop spans 13 amino acids. The CDR3 here is CASTQGSYNEQFF. CDR3 sequence (DNA): TGTGCCAGTACCCAAGGGTCGTACAATGAGCAGTTCTTC.

This chain uses TRBV12-3 or TRBV12-4 with TRBJ1-1; D is ambiguous. The CDR3 runs to 13 residues. With 5 bases removed from V and 1 base from J, the gap between germline ends came to 8 bases. Here the CDR3 DNA reads TGTGCCAGCAGTCAGACCACGAACACTGAAGCTTTCTTT. As protein: CASSQTTNTEAFF.

This clonotype has just a few counts. The J gene is TRBJ2-7, the V gene TRBV7-2, with 8 bases lining up with TRBD2. The CDR3 is 16 amino acids. CDR1 SGHTA and CDR2 FQGNSA come from the germline V gene. With V trimmed by 1 base and J by 5 bases, 10 bases remained unmatched. The CDR3 spells CASSLVLAGGGHEQYF. The CDR3 DNA follows: TGTGCCAGCAGCTTAGTTTTGGCGGGAGGCGGCCACGAGCAGTACTTC.

Concerning this clonotype itself: This clone may be a read error of a much larger clone one base away. V is TRBV7-6 and J is TRBJ1-4; 9 bases match TRBD1. This CDR3 comprises 21 residues. Germline V gene sequence: CDR1 SGHVS, CDR2 FNYEAQ. The V and J ends lost 5 bases and 8 bases, in that order; junction bases with no gene match: 27. In DNA form, the CDR3 reads TGTGCCAGCAGCGCTATCGATTCTAAACGACAGGGGGTCCCCCCCGGGGAAAAACTGTTTTTT. Translation gives CASSAIDSKRQGVPPGEKLFF.

Turning to this clonotype: A read error is possible here, since a much larger clone lies one base away. The rearrangement joins TRBV3-1 to TRBJ2-5; no clear D. The V and J ends lost 0 bases and 4 bases respectively, with 12 bases between them. Germline V gene sequence: CDR1 LGHDT, CDR2 YNNKEL (reference sequence). This CDR3 comprises 15 residues. The CDR3 reads CASSQDPYIPETQYF. The CDR3 region has the DNA TGTGCCAGCAGCCAAGATCCCTACATCCCAGAGACCCAGTACTTC.

The chain uses TRBV10-3 and TRBJ2-7; maybe TRBD1 (6 bases). Per the germline V gene, CDR1 is ENHRY and CDR2 is SYGVKD. The CDR3 consists of 16 residues. Deletions cut 2 bases from V and 4 bases from J, with 18 bases between. CDR3 protein: CAISEPSTHGQYEQYF. The CDR3 nucleotides read TGTGCCATCAGTGAGCCATCTACACATGGACAGTACGAGCAGTACTTC.

This clonotype occurred many times. The CDR3 loop reads CASSDAGTLRETQYF. CDR3 coding DNA: TGTGCCAGCAGTGATGCGGGGACTTTGAGAGAGACCCAGTACTTC. The rearrangement links TRBV2 to TRBJ2-5; weak D call: TRBD2 (6 bases). CDR3 length: 15 amino acids. V lost 3 bases, J lost 4 bases, and 15 bases lay in between. The germline V gene has CDR1 SNHLY and CDR2 FYNNEI.

The chain combines TRBV4-2 with TRBJ1-5; 9 nucleotides match TRBD1. Unmatched junction bases numbered 8, after V lost 1 base and J lost 4 bases. CDR3 size: 17 residues. Germline CDR1 reads LGHNA; CDR2 reads YNFKEQ. CDR3 nucleotide sequence: TGTGCCAGCAGCCAAGGGGGGGGACAGGGACTAAATCAGCCCCAGCATTTT. This gives the protein CASSQGGGQGLNQPQHF.

This clonotype was counted at least ten times. V gene TRBV28 combines with J gene TRBJ2-6; perhaps TRBD1 as D (5 bases). Per the germline V gene, CDR1 is MDHEN and CDR2 is SYDVKM. Trimming pared 7 bases from V and 4 bases from J, leaving 11 bases between. The CDR3 consists of 14 residues. CDR3 in amino acids: CASNDRAGANVLTF. The CDR3 DNA sequence: TGTGCCAGCAATGACAGAGCCGGGGCCAACGTCCTGACTTTC.

This clonotype was observed many times. The J gene is TRBJ2-1, the V gene TRBV20-1; perhaps TRBD2 as D (6 bases). Per the germline V gene, CDR1 is DFQATT and CDR2 is SNEGSKA (reference sequence). The V gene lost 1 base and the J gene lost 8 bases, with 18 bases spanning the gap. This CDR3 spans 15 amino acids. CDR3 sequence: CSARALIGTGDEQFF. Here the CDR3 DNA reads TGCAGTGCTAGAGCCCTAATAGGGACGGGGGATGAGCAGTTCTTC.

The V gene is TRBV10-3, the J gene TRBJ1-4, with 7 bases that match TRBD1. With 4 bases clipped from V and 8 bases from J, the junction kept 19 bases outside the gene matches. The CDR3 has 18 amino acids. From germline, CDR1 is ENHRY and CDR2 SYGVKD. The CDR3 nucleotides read TGTGCCATCAGTGCGCGTCGGGACAGCCCGAGGGGTGAGGAAAAACTGTTTTTT. It specifies CAISARRDSPRGEEKLFF.

On this clonotype: A junction end diverges from the germline sequence, so it may reflect a read error. The rearrangement joins TRBV3-1 to TRBJ2-1, with TRBD2 matching over 11 bases. Looked up from germline, CDR1 is LGHDT and CDR2 is YNNKEL (reference sequence). This CDR3 has 19 amino acids. The CDR3 region has the DNA TGTGCCAGCAGCCAAGATCTGGGACTAGCGGCCTCCTCCCACAATGAGCAGTTCTTC. Translation gives CASSQDLGLAASSHNEQFF.

This clonotype showed up many times. V gene TRBV9 combines with J gene TRBJ2-1, with 8 bases matching TRBD2. The V segment lost 0 bases and the J segment 8 bases; nucleotides outside the gene matches: 10. The CDR3 runs 16 residues. Germline lookup yields CDR1 SGDLS and CDR2 YYNGEE. The chain's CDR3 is CASSVVGSGVSDEQFF. CDR3 nucleotides: TGTGCCAGCAGCGTAGTCGGTAGCGGGGTTTCTGATGAGCAGTTCTTC. The variable domain in full, completed from reference TRBV9 and TRBJ2-1, reads DSGVTQTPKHLITATGQRVTLRCSPRSGDLSVYWYQQSLDQGLQFLIQYYNGEERAKGNILERFSAQQFPDLHSELNLSSLELGDSALYFCASSVVGSGVSDEQFFGPGTRLTVL.

This clonotype was recorded many times. The genes are TRBV5-5 and TRBJ1-2; 9 bases align to TRBD1. Germline CDR1 SGHKS, CDR2 YYEKEE (reference sequence). The CDR3 is 13 amino acids. V shed 6 bases, J shed 8 bases, and the junction held 8 bases outside the gene matches. The CDR3 DNA is TGTGCCAGCACTAAACAGGGGGCGCGGGGCTACACCTTC. This gives the protein CASTKQGARGYTF. The variable domain in full, completed from reference TRBV5-5 and TRBJ1-2, reads DAGVTQSPTHLIKTRGQQVTLRCSPISGHKSVSWYQQVLGQGPQFIFQYYEKEERGRGNFPDRFSARQFPNYSSELNVNALLLGDSALYLCASTKQGARGYTFGSGTRLTVV.

With regard to this clonotype: This could be a read error, since a much larger clone is one nucleotide away. The chain joins TRBV6-2 or TRBV6-3 to TRBJ2-1, with D perhaps being TRBD1 or TRBD2 (5 bases each). This CDR3 contains 14 residues. In germline, CDR1 is MNHEY, CDR2 SVGEGT. Trimming removed 6 bases at V and 4 bases at J, with 13 bases between. As DNA, the CDR3 is TGTGCCAGCAGCCGGGACGGGGATTACAATGAGCAGTTCTTC. This encodes CASSRDGDYNEQFF.

Remarks on this clonotype: This may be a read error: a much more frequent sequence differs by one nucleotide. The rearrangement uses TRBV25-1 and TRBJ1-2; D possibly corresponds to TRBD1 (5 bases). The CDR3 is 13 residues long. The ends were cut back, 4 bases at V and 5 bases at J, with 11 bases in the middle. The germline V gene has CDR1 MGHDK and CDR2 SYGVNS. CDR3 in amino acids: CASSGGGGYGYTF. The CDR3 DNA follows: TGTGCCAGCAGTGGGGGGGGAGGGTATGGCTACACCTTC.

This chain uses TRBV20-1 with TRBJ2-7, with D hard to call. The J call may be in error: the DNA end matches TRBJ2-5 better. CDR1 is DFQATT, CDR2 SNEGSKA, per germline (reference sequence). The CDR3 extends over 13 amino acids. CDR3 in DNA: TGCAGTGCTAGTTTCCCGAGCTCGGGGACCCAGTACTTC. This gives the protein CSASFPSSGTQYF.

This clonotype was seen many times. This chain joins TRBV5-1 and TRBJ2-1; 8 bases are shared with TRBD1. V dropped 2 bases and J dropped 2; count of bases not matched to a gene: 3. CDR1 is SGHRS and CDR2 is YFSETQ in the germline V gene. This CDR3 has 15 amino acids. This CDR3 reads CASSFTGGAYNEQFF. The CDR3 DNA is TGCGCCAGCAGCTTCACAGGGGGAGCCTACAATGAGCAGTTCTTC.